This is a list of T cell receptor beta chains from one sample in a study of shared clonotypes between healthy human individuals. The protocol was immunoSEQ multiplex PCR, while the TCRdb copy is restricted to in-frame clones and leaves out a portion. There are about 2.1 million clones in the sample; just over 90% occur only once, and approximately 1.6% lies in the top ten. Sequencing was performed on naive CD8+ T cells from PBMCs. These receptors were obtained from a man aged 18 to 29 in good health. Some clones in this sample may be carry-over from other donors' samples. CDR3s include the opening cysteine and the closing phenylalanine or tryptophan.

j_call v_call cdr3_aa
TRBJ1-5 TRBV7-8 CASSVRGFNQPQHF
TRBJ2-2 TRBV27 CASSWAGKSAGELFF
TRBJ2-7 TRBV5-6 CASSHFTGTGDPNEQYF
TRBJ2-7 TRBV6-1 CASSEALVAAGYEQYF
TRBJ1-1 TRBV27 CASSLGSIVNTEAFF
TRBJ2-3 TRBV11-2 CASSGTADTQYF
TRBJ2-1 TRBV11-2 CASSLAPSTAGGYNEQFF
TRBJ1-3 TRBV7-6 CASSLDVGNSGNTIYF
TRBJ2-1 TRBV7-9 CASPGRARNEQFF
TRBJ1-3 TRBV5-6 CASSLGTGTNTIYF
TRBJ2-1 TRBV7-8 CASSLRTGSEQFF
TRBJ1-5 TRBV7-2 CASTPESGRNQPQHF
TRBJ1-1 TRBV7-8 CASSPALNTEAFF
TRBJ1-1 TRBV11-3 CASSLSGNTEAFF
TRBJ2-2 TRBV6-4 CASSDSSRGEELFF
TRBJ2-2 TRBV28 CASSQTSGLFPGELFF
TRBJ2-7 TRBV7-8 CASSFLAGAYDRYEQYF
TRBJ1-1 TRBV19 CASSPDSNTEAFF
TRBJ1-2 TRBV20-1 CSAKGFGYTF
TRBJ2-1 TRBV29-1 CSVEDRGMIDEQFF
TRBJ1-3 TRBV29-1 CSIGGGNTIYF
TRBJ2-7 TRBV5-5 CASSRVPSPKTVSYEQYF
TRBJ2-3 TRBV27 CASSLSTGTLIEVDTQYF
TRBJ1-1 TRBV5-8 CASSFWAGGEGAFF
TRBJ1-5 TRBV28 CASSSRAPYQPQHF
TRBJ2-7 TRBV5-1 CASSTGLAVNTPYEQYF
TRBJ2-7 TRBV14 CASSLTGSLSYEQYF
TRBJ2-1 TRBV27 CASSPRGVISYNEQFF
TRBJ1-1 TRBV4-1 CASSPEDGEAFF
TRBJ2-3 TRBV11-1 CASSFYRETTGTDTQYF
TRBJ2-7 TRBV11-2 CASSLGTSGSYEQYF
TRBJ2-1 TRBV10-1 CASSESIVRAGGNRHNEQFF
TRBJ1-2 TRBV29-1 CSVQGAGAAYGYTF
TRBJ1-1 TRBV7-9 CASVGQGTNTEAFF
TRBJ2-5 TRBV27 CASSFKTMSGSLETQYF
TRBJ2-2 TRBV27 CASTPTGSNPTGELFF
TRBJ2-5 TRBV7-2 CASSPRGGWETQYF
TRBJ1-5 TRBV27 CASSLVPGQPQHF
TRBJ2-7 TRBV7-8 CASSSNRGPHYEQYF
TRBJ2-3 TRBV15 CATRSPGDLITDTQYF
TRBJ1-2 TRBV30 CAWSVISGTLTF
TRBJ2-1 TRBV27 CASSLRTSHNEQFF
TRBJ1-1 TRBV18 CASSSPSHHSGTEAFF
TRBJ2-3 TRBV9 CASSPLVGGLAEPTDTQYF
TRBJ2-3 TRBV29-1 CSGAGHQSTDTQYF
TRBJ2-1 TRBV25-1 CAETSGGTSGRGEQFF
TRBJ2-3 TRBV27 CASSLSRADTQYF
TRBJ1-1 TRBV27 CASSPHRGLGTEAFF
TRBJ1-3 TRBV2 CADTGGEAGNTIYF
TRBJ2-1 TRBV5-1 CASSLEPFSGGGLWEQFF
TRBJ2-7 TRBV7-9 CASSSSGRDYEQYF
TRBJ2-7 TRBV27 CASSLSAGGSYEQYF
TRBJ2-1 TRBV9 CASSVEKDRGSLYNEQFF